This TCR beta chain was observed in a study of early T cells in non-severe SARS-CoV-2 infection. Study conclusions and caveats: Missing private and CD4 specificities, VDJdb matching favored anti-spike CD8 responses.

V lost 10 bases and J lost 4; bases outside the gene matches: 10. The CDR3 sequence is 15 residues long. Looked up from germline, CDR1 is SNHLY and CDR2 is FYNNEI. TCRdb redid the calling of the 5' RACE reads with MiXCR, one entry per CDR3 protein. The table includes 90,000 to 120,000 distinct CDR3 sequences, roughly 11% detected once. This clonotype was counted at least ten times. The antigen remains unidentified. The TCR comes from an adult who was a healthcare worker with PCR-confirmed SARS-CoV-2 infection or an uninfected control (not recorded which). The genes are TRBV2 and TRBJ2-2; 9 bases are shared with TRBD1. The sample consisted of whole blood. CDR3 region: CATHRGQGATGELFF. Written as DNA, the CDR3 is TGTGCCACCCATCGGGGACAGGGTGCCACCGGGGAGCTGTTTTTT.